This TCR beta chain is drawn from a study of blood T cell repertoires in COVID-19. This CDR3 spans 15 amino acids. Germline V gene sequence: CDR1 ENHRY, CDR2 SYGVKD. The ends lost 4 bases at V and 4 bases at J; junction bases unmatched: 8. The data were produced by immunoSEQ multiplex PCR, yet TCRdb's version contains in-frame clones alone and is incomplete. Among 120,000 to 150,000 clones, roughly 76% were seen once, and the ten largest hold roughly 8.8%. The chain has TRBV10-3 and TRBJ1-1; 8 nucleotides line up with TRBD1. Source material: peripheral blood. This receptor was identified in a human donor with acute or convalescent COVID-19. The donor label of this sample is uncertain. CDR3 sequence (DNA): TGTGCCATCAGTGCCGGGGACAGGCTCACCACTGAAGCTTTCTTT. Residues: CAISAGDRLTTEAFF.